Following are 26 T cell receptor beta chains from one sample sequenced in a study of T cell repertoires in cytomegalovirus infection. Each CDR3 protein is one row after TCRdb ran MiXCR on the reads. Of some 900,000 distinct CDR3 sequences in the sample, approximately 30% were seen once. Which antigens these TCRs recognize remains unknown. The specimen was cultured CD8+ T cells from PBMCs, collected from culture after CMV antigen stimulation. The receptors derive from a human donor in good health (CMV status not recorded). Some clones in this sample may be carry-over from other donors' samples.

The CDR3 bases are TGTGCCAGCAGCTCCGTCGGGCAGGGGTGGGACAATGAGCAGTTCTTC. It codes for CASSSVGQGWDNEQFF. The V call is TRBV7-8, the J call TRBJ2-1; a possible D gene is TRBD1 (6 bases). Germline V CDR1 and CDR2: SGHVS, FQNEAQ. The CDR3 has 16 residues. Trimming cost V 4 bases and J 5 bases, with 18 bases left between them.

The sample holds a few counts of this clonotype. This rearrangement joins TRBV10-3 to TRBJ2-7; the match to TRBD1 covers 8 bases. The CDR3 runs to 15 residues. V lost 7 bases, J lost 1 base, and 9 bases stayed unmatched. Germline V gives CDR1 ENHRY, CDR2 SYGVKD. The CDR3 protein is CAITLWTGSSYEQYF. The DNA of the CDR3 is TGTGCCATCACACTTTGGACAGGGTCTTCCTACGAGCAGTACTTC.

The chain links TRBV7-9 to TRBJ2-3; unclear D gene. Trimming stripped 4 bases from V and 1 base from J, with 9 bases between. The V gene's germline CDR1 is SEHNR and CDR2 FQNEAQ (reference sequence). The CDR3 runs 14 residues. This CDR3 reads CASSSIAGTDTQYF. CDR3 sequence (DNA): TGTGCCAGCAGCTCAATAGCTGGCACAGATACGCAGTATTTT.

Many counts were recorded for this clonotype. The rearrangement links TRBV7-2 to TRBJ1-1; D gene unclear. V lost 0 bases and J 0 bases, leaving 14 bases between the germline ends. The CDR3 sequence is 17 residues long. Germline V CDR1 and CDR2: SGHTA, FQGNSA. The CDR3 region has the DNA TGTGCCAGCAGCTTAGCACGGGTTCGAACGATGAACACTGAAGCTTTCTTT. Protein sequence: CASSLARVRTMNTEAFF.

There are a few counts of this clonotype. The chain joins TRBV5-8 to TRBJ2-5; D is unclear. Deletions cut 1 base from V and 4 bases from J, with 11 bases between. The CDR3 has 14 residues. In germline, CDR1 is SGHTS, CDR2 YDEGEE. CDR3 sequence: CASSLFQKGETQYF. The CDR3 nucleotides are TGTGCCAGCAGCTTGTTTCAGAAAGGAGAGACCCAGTACTTC. The full variable domain, completed using reference TRBV5-8 and TRBJ2-5, is EAGVTQSPTHLIKTRGQQATLRCSPISGHTSVYWYQQALGLGLQFLLWYDEGEERNRGNFPPRFSGRQFPNYSSELNVNALELEDSALYLCASSLFQKGETQYFGPGTRLLVL.

This clonotype was recorded at least ten times. The genes are TRBV7-9 and TRBJ2-7; D tentatively fits TRBD1 or TRBD2 (5 bases each). Germline-derived CDR1 and CDR2 are SEHNR and FQNEAQ (reference sequence). V lost 4 bases and J 3 bases, leaving 16 bases between the germline ends. The CDR3 is 15 amino acids. The CDR3 reads CASSSSGTAFYEQYF. CDR3 sequence (DNA): TGTGCCAGCAGCTCTTCCGGGACCGCTTTCTACGAGCAGTACTTC.

The V gene is TRBV27, the J gene TRBJ2-3, with D possibly TRBD1 on 5 matching bases. Between the trimmed V and J ends, which lost 6 bases and 4 bases, there was a span of 11 bases. The CDR3 sequence is 13 residues long. Germline V gives CDR1 MNHEY, CDR2 SMNVEV (reference sequence). The CDR3 sequence is CASSTIGADTQYF. In DNA form, the CDR3 reads TGTGCCAGCAGCACTATAGGGGCAGATACGCAGTATTTT.

Only a few counts were recorded for this clonotype. J is TRBJ2-3 and V is TRBV7-9; D is undetermined. Germline lookup yields CDR1 SEHNR and CDR2 FQNEAQ (reference sequence). Trimming removed 4 bases at V and 3 bases at J, with 14 bases between. CDR3 length equals 15 residues. The CDR3 coding sequence is TGTGCCAGCAGCTACATCTTGACGCAGACAGATACGCAGTATTTT. Protein sequence: CASSYILTQTDTQYF.

The rearrangement links TRBV7-6 to TRBJ2-7; 10 bases fit TRBD1. Trimming at V came to 5 bases and at J to 4 bases, leaving 11 bases not matched to a gene. This CDR3 region has 16 residues. CDR1 is SGHVS and CDR2 is FNYEAQ in the germline V gene. CDR3: CASSPTGGFFKYEQYV. The CDR3 nucleotides read TGTGCCAGCAGCCCGACAGGGGGCTTTTTCAAGTACGAGCAGTACGTC.

This clonotype was counted only a few times. This chain uses TRBV5-4 with TRBJ1-1; TRBD1 agrees at 10 bases. CDR1 SGHNT and CDR2 YYREEE come from the germline V gene (reference sequence). With V trimmed by 3 bases and J by 3 bases, 2 bases remained unmatched. The CDR3 totals 14 residues. DNA of the CDR3: TGTGCCAGCAGCTGGGGGACAGGGGACACTGAAGCTTTCTTT. This codes for CASSWGTGDTEAFF.

V is TRBV4-2 and J is TRBJ2-7; D is uncertain. Per germline, CDR1 LGHNA and CDR2 YNFKEQ. The CDR3 length is 14 residues. V lost 0 bases to trimming and J lost 5 bases, with 11 bases between them. CDR3 nucleotide sequence: TGTGCCAGCAGCCAAGAGACCAGGCTACACGAGCAGTACTTC. It specifies CASSQETRLHEQYF.

The CDR3 DNA reads as TGTGCCAGCAGCTTGGGGGGACACCCGACTTATCAGCCCCAGCATTTT. Translated: CASSLGGHPTYQPQHF. This rearrangement joins TRBV5-6 to TRBJ1-5; D may be TRBD1 (6 bases). Trimming left V 0 bases short and J 5 bases short, with 15 bases between. In germline, CDR1 is SGHDT, CDR2 YYEEEE. The CDR3 covers 16 residues.

This rearrangement joins TRBV4-3 to TRBJ1-1, with D uncertain. Germline loops: CDR1 LGHNA, CDR2 YSLEER. Trimming shortened V by 2 bases and J by 1 base, and 8 bases separated the two germline ends. CDR3 length: 14 amino acids. DNA for the CDR3: TGCGCCAGCAGCCAATCGCACCAGAACACTGAAGCTTTCTTT. This gives the protein CASSQSHQNTEAFF.

The chain carries TRBV6-6 and TRBJ2-7; TRBD2 might be the D (7 bases). The CDR3 length is 14 residues. Per germline, CDR1 MNHNY and CDR2 SVGAGI (reference sequence). The germline V and J ends were trimmed by 2 bases and 6 bases, with 14 bases remaining between them. CDR3 sequence reads: CASSYGQGRAEQYV. The CDR3 DNA is TGTGCCAGCAGTTACGGGCAGGGGAGGGCCGAGCAGTACGTC.

The rearrangement links TRBV19 to TRBJ2-7; D perhaps matches TRBD1 (5 bases). Germline-derived CDR1 and CDR2 are LNHDA and SQIVND (reference sequence). The CDR3 runs 13 residues. Deletions cut 9 bases from V and 3 bases from J, with 15 bases between. The CDR3: CASQPAQGYEQYF. CDR3 DNA: TGTGCCAGCCAACCGGCGCAGGGCTACGAGCAGTACTTC.

The chain carries TRBV12-3 or TRBV12-4 and TRBJ2-5; D might be TRBD1 (6 bases). The V and J ends lost 4 bases and 1 base respectively, with 13 bases between them. This CDR3 has 15 residues. Written as DNA, the CDR3 is TGTGCCAGCAGTTCCCGGAGACAGGCCCAAGAGACCCAGTACTTC. The encoded protein is CASSSRRQAQETQYF.

This chain connects TRBV29-1 to TRBJ1-1; 12 bases agree with TRBD1. With 7 bases clipped from V and 1 base from J, the junction kept 10 bases outside the gene matches. The CDR3 is 16 amino acids. Germline lookup yields CDR1 SQVTM and CDR2 ANQGSEA. CDR3 DNA sequence: TGCAGCGCCATGGGACAGGGGGCCACCTCGAACACTGAAGCTTTCTTT. Protein sequence: CSAMGQGATSNTEAFF. Full variable domain (rest looked up from reference TRBV29-1 and TRBJ1-1): SAVISQKPSRDICQRGTSLTIQCQVDSQVTMMFWYRQQPGQSLTLIATANQGSEATYESGFVIDKFPISRPNLTFSTLTVSNMSPEDSSIYLCSAMGQGATSNTEAFFGQGTRLTVV.

The J gene is TRBJ2-1, the V gene TRBV29-1; 7 bases line up with TRBD2. The V segment lost 0 bases and the J segment 13 bases; nucleotides outside the gene matches: 15. CDR3 length: 15 residues. Germline CDR1 and CDR2: SQVTM and ANQGSEA. CDR3 nucleotides: TGCAGCGTTGAAGATTGGCAGTCTGCGGGGGTATCTCAGTTCTTC. Encoded protein: CSVEDWQSAGVSQFF.

As to this clonotype: A junction boundary mismatches the germline segment, possibly from a read error. The J gene is TRBJ2-3, the V gene TRBV27, with 7 bases lining up with TRBD1. Germline assignment: CDR1 MNHEY and CDR2 SMNVEV (reference sequence). CDR3 length: 16 amino acids. Here the CDR3 reads CTSSSPLTGRTDTQYF. For the CDR3, the DNA is TGTACCAGCAGTTCCCCCCTGACAGGGCGTACAGATACGCAGTATTTT.

This clonotype was observed once. This chain links TRBV12-3 or TRBV12-4 with TRBJ1-1; TRBD1 might be the D (6 bases). This CDR3 comprises 14 residues. V dropped 6 bases and J dropped 3 bases, with 14 bases sitting between them. CDR3 amino acids: CASREQGWDTEAFF. The CDR3 DNA reads TGTGCCAGCAGGGAACAGGGATGGGACACTGAAGCTTTCTTT.

V gene TRBV7-9 combines with J gene TRBJ1-2; 7 bases line up with TRBD1. Looked up from germline, CDR1 is SEHNR and CDR2 is FQNEAQ (reference sequence). Unmatched junction bases numbered 7, after V lost 4 bases and J lost 2 bases. CDR3 length: 15 residues. The CDR3 spells CASSSTQTGNYGYTF. DNA of the CDR3: TGTGCCAGCAGCTCGACTCAGACAGGGAACTATGGCTACACCTTC. Based on the CDR3 plus reference TRBV7-9 and TRBJ1-2, the full variable domain is DTGVSQNPRHKITKRGQNVTFRCDPISEHNRLYWYRQTLGQGPEFLTYFQNEAQLEKSRLLSDRFSAERPKGSFSTLEIQRTEQGDSAMYLCASSSTQTGNYGYTFGSGTRLTVV.

This clonotype was seen a handful of times. CDR3 nucleotide sequence: TGTGCCAGCAGCTTCGGGCCAACCTCTGGCTACACCTTC. It specifies CASSFGPTSGYTF. V is TRBV7-8 and J is TRBJ1-2; D unresolved. Germline V gene sequence: CDR1 SGHVS, CDR2 FQNEAQ. The CDR3 totals 13 residues. V lost 3 bases and J lost 7, with 12 bases in between.

This chain links TRBV29-1 with TRBJ2-6; no definite D call. This CDR3 has 15 amino acids. Per germline, CDR1 SQVTM and CDR2 ANQGSEA. V was trimmed by 6 bases and J by 0 bases, leaving 12 bases between them. In nucleotides, the CDR3 is TGCAGCGTAGGAGCCGTCAGCTCTGGGGCCAACGTCCTGACTTTC. It is translated as CSVGAVSSGANVLTF.

This chain connects TRBV11-2 to TRBJ1-3, with D unclear. The CDR3 consists of 13 residues. V shed 5 bases and J shed 4 bases, with 9 bases lying between them. Germline CDR1 is SGHAT and CDR2 is FQNNGV. The CDR3 bases are TGTGCCAGCAGCGCGACACCCGGAAACACCATATATTTT. Translated: CASSATPGNTIYF.

This rearrangement joins TRBV25-1 to TRBJ1-6; 10 nucleotides align to TRBD1. With V trimmed by 1 base and J by 8 bases, 2 bases remained unmatched. Germline values: CDR1 MGHDK, CDR2 SYGVNS. The CDR3 contains 15 residues. For the CDR3, the DNA is TGTGCCAGCAGTGAATGGGGACAGGGGCATTCACCCCTCCACTTT. It translates to CASSEWGQGHSPLHF.

This clonotype was recorded at least ten times. The V gene is TRBV20-1, the J gene TRBJ2-1, with 9 bases that match TRBD2. V lost 3 bases and J lost 0; bases outside the gene matches: 6. Germline CDR1 and CDR2: DFQATT and SNEGSKA (reference sequence). The CDR3 covers 16 residues. The CDR3 reads CSASNLAGSSYNEQFF. The CDR3 bases are TGCAGTGCTAGTAACCTAGCGGGGAGCTCCTACAATGAGCAGTTCTTC.